The 21 T cell receptor beta chains below were found in one sample sequenced in a study of blood T cell repertoires in COVID-19 (TCRdb year 2020). Library construction relied on the immunoSEQ multiplex PCR assay. The table was pulled from immuneACCESS by TCRdb, which kept in-frame rearrangements only. Such tables lose some clones; where checked, under half of the loss comes from unresolved V genes, and the rest has no known cause. The sample table contains approximately 500,000 clones; only one count was recorded for roughly 91% of them. 7.5% to 9% of the sample goes to the ten largest clones. Input material: peripheral blood. These receptors were obtained from a woman aged 45-65 years with COVID-19, enrolled during active disease.

This rearrangement joins TRBV28 to TRBJ1-2; perhaps TRBD1 as D (6 bases). This CDR3 region has 13 residues. Trimming shortened V by 8 bases and J by 2 bases, and 12 bases separated the two germline ends. Germline V CDR1 and CDR2: MDHEN, SYDVKM. The DNA for the CDR3 is TGTGCCAGCCTCTGGGACACCAACTATGGCTACACCTTC. Translation: CASLWDTNYGYTF.

The CDR3 coding sequence is TGTGCCAGCAGCTTAGCCAGTCCCTACGAGCAGTACTTC. This gives the protein CASSLASPYEQYF. This chain uses TRBV11-2 with TRBJ2-7; D ambiguous. Trimming left V 1 base short and J 2 bases short, with 6 bases between. Looked up from germline, CDR1 is SGHAT and CDR2 is FQNNGV. CDR3 length equals 13 residues.

This clone was recorded once. The V call is TRBV5-1, the J call TRBJ1-4; 11 bases agree with TRBD1. The V gene end was trimmed by 3 bases and the J gene end by 8 bases; junction bases not matched to a gene: 6. The germline V gene has CDR1 SGHRS and CDR2 YFSETQ. The CDR3 loop spans 15 amino acids. The DNA for the CDR3 is TGCGCCAGCAGCTCCGGGACAGGGGGTGTGGAAAAACTGTTTTTT. Amino acid sequence: CASSSGTGGVEKLFF.

The chain is built from TRBV6-5 and TRBJ1-6; D gene unclear. V was pared by 0 bases and J by 9 bases, with 12 bases between. CDR3 length: 15 residues. Germline lookup yields CDR1 MNHEY and CDR2 SVGAGI. The CDR3 loop reads CASSYSRVSSSPLHF. DNA of the CDR3: TGTGCCAGCAGTTACTCCCGGGTCTCTAGTTCACCCCTCCACTTT.

The gene calls are TRBV10-2 and TRBJ2-7, with 8 nucleotides matching TRBD1. The length of the CDR3 is 14 residues. J lost 8 bases, V lost 8 bases, and 14 bases had no gene match. The germline V gene has CDR1 WSHSY and CDR2 SAAADI. CDR3 nucleotides: TGCGCCAGCCAAAGGGGGACAGGTGCCCACAAGCAGTACTTC. It specifies CASQRGTGAHKQYF.

The V call is TRBV6-5, the J call TRBJ1-2, with 7 bases identical to TRBD1. V lost 7 bases to trimming and J lost 8 bases; unmatched junction nucleotides: 10. Germline lookup yields CDR1 MNHEY and CDR2 SVGAGI. There are 13 residues in the CDR3. CDR3 loop: CASIPRQGRGYTF. As DNA, the CDR3 is TGTGCCAGCATCCCAAGACAGGGTCGGGGCTACACCTTC.

A single count supports this clone. The rearrangement links TRBV9 to TRBJ2-1; TRBD1 matches at 8 bases. V lost 4 bases, J lost 5 bases, and 14 bases stayed unmatched. Germline V gene sequence: CDR1 SGDLS, CDR2 YYNGEE. The CDR3 has 17 residues. CDR3 residues: CASSIPRRTGPNNEQFF. For the CDR3, the DNA is TGTGCCAGCAGCATCCCCAGACGGACAGGGCCTAACAATGAGCAGTTCTTC.

V usage is TRBV29-1 and J usage is TRBJ2-3; perhaps TRBD2 as D (5 bases). The CDR3 extends over 14 amino acids. The germline V gene has CDR1 SQVTM and CDR2 ANQGSEA. V lost 5 bases, J lost 0 bases, and 12 bases lay in between. CDR3 nucleotide sequence: TGCAGCGTTAAAAGCGGCCGTAGCACAGATACGCAGTATTTT. Its translation is CSVKSGRSTDTQYF.

This chain uses TRBV9 with TRBJ1-3; D is unresolved. V lost 0 bases to trimming and J lost 0 bases, with 13 bases between them. CDR3 size: 17 residues. Germline assignment: CDR1 SGDLS and CDR2 YYNGEE. The CDR3 region is CASSVGGGQSSGNTIYF. The CDR3 coding sequence is TGTGCCAGCAGCGTAGGCGGAGGGCAGAGCTCTGGAAACACCATATATTTT.

This chain uses TRBV18 with TRBJ2-2; no firm D call. This CDR3 region has 15 residues. The germline V gene encodes CDR1 KGHSH and CDR2 LQKENI. The V end was cut by 0 bases, the J end by 8 bases, with 13 bases between. This CDR3 reads CASSPPFRFKGELFF. CDR3 nucleotide sequence: TGTGCCAGCTCACCACCGTTCCGGTTTAAAGGGGAGCTGTTTTTT.

The table lists this clone with a few counts. The chain employs TRBV7-9 and TRBJ1-5; no firm D call. This CDR3 spans 13 amino acids. Trimming took off 2 bases at V and 4 bases at J, with 6 bases between the two ends. Germline V gene data show CDR1 as SEHNR and CDR2 as FQNEAQ (reference sequence). The CDR3 DNA is TGTGCCAGCAGCTTACTGGAGAATCAGCCCCAGCATTTT. Its translation is CASSLLENQPQHF.

J is TRBJ2-3 and V is TRBV5-8, with 9 positions matching TRBD2. CDR3 size: 15 residues. V shed 4 bases and J 1 base; nucleotides not matched to a gene: 4. Germline V lookup: CDR1 SGHTS, CDR2 YDEGEE. The CDR3 here is CASSRGGAGTDTQYF. The CDR3, as DNA: TGTGCCAGCAGCCGCGGGGGGGCCGGCACAGATACGCAGTATTTT.

The rearrangement joins TRBV4-1 to TRBJ1-2; no definite D call. This CDR3 comprises 14 residues. Germline CDR1 is MGHRA and CDR2 is YSYEKL. The V end lost 0 bases, the J end lost 4 bases, and 9 bases lay between the germline ends. The CDR3 loop reads CASSQERTAYGYTF. In nucleotides, the CDR3 is TGCGCCAGCAGCCAAGAGAGAACAGCCTATGGCTACACCTTC.

This clone was detected once. This chain connects TRBV30 to TRBJ2-4; D remains ambiguous. The CDR3 covers 14 residues. Germline V gene sequence: CDR1 GTSNPN, CDR2 SVGIG (reference sequence). V dropped 7 bases and J dropped 0 bases, with 13 bases sitting between them. The CDR3 sequence: CAYRSLVAKNIQYF. The CDR3 DNA sequence: TGTGCCTACCGTAGCCTGGTAGCCAAAAACATTCAGTACTTC.

The CDR3 sequence is CASRPTGRHTEAFF. The CDR3 region has the DNA TGTGCCAGCAGACCGACCGGGAGACACACTGAAGCTTTCTTT. The J gene is TRBJ1-1, the V gene TRBV7-6; D is undetermined. The V end lost 6 bases, the J end lost 3 bases, and 14 bases lay between the germline ends. The germline gives CDR1 SGHVS, CDR2 FNYEAQ. The CDR3 runs to 14 residues.

The rearrangement links TRBV4-1 to TRBJ2-2; 8 bases are shared with TRBD2. V was clipped by 4 bases and J by 4 bases; unmatched bases: 8. The CDR3 is 16 amino acids. Germline loops: CDR1 MGHRA, CDR2 YSYEKL. This chain's CDR3 is CASSPYGGAVTGELFF. CDR3 DNA: TGCGCCAGCAGCCCCTACGGGGGGGCGGTCACCGGGGAGCTGTTTTTT.

Concerning this clone itself: Other nucleotide sequences in the sample specify the same CDR3. The chain has TRBV19 and TRBJ2-5; 7 bases line up with TRBD2. This CDR3 comprises 13 residues. Germline CDR1 reads LNHDA; CDR2 reads SQIVND (reference sequence). After removal of 3 bases from V and 3 bases from J, the junction contained 1 base not matched to a gene. The CDR3 nucleotides read TGTGCCAGTAGTATTGGGGGGGAAGAGACCCAGTACTTC. Encoded protein: CASSIGGEETQYF.

This chain joins TRBV27 and TRBJ1-1, with D unclear. CDR1 is MNHEY and CDR2 is SMNVEV in the germline V gene (reference sequence). Trimming removed 2 bases from V and 0 bases from J, with 7 bases in between. The CDR3 is made up of 14 amino acids. The CDR3 region is CASSLAGLNTEAFF. In DNA, the CDR3 is TGTGCCAGCAGTTTAGCCGGGTTGAACACTGAAGCTTTCTTT.

This clone appeared a few times. CDR3 loop: CASSVRTGENEKLFF. The CDR3, as DNA: TGTGCCAGCAGCGTTAGGACAGGGGAGAATGAAAAACTGTTTTTT. The chain employs TRBV9 and TRBJ1-4; TRBD1 matches 9 bases. CDR3 length: 15 amino acids. Per germline, CDR1 SGDLS and CDR2 YYNGEE. J lost 5 bases, V lost 2 bases, and 4 bases had no gene match.

The chain combines TRBV14 with TRBJ1-5; D uncertain. Trimming took 5 bases from V and 5 from J, leaving 10 bases between them. The CDR3 spans 13 residues. CDR1 and CDR2 (germline): SGHDN, FVKESK. The CDR3 sequence: CASSFAADQPQHF. The CDR3 region has the DNA TGTGCCAGCAGCTTCGCGGCAGATCAGCCCCAGCATTTT.

The genes are TRBV5-1 and TRBJ2-7; D perhaps matches TRBD2 (6 bases). Trimming shortened V by 0 bases and J by 0 bases, and 13 bases separated the two germline ends. Germline CDR1 reads SGHRS; CDR2 reads YFSETQ. CDR3 length: 16 amino acids. For the CDR3, the DNA is TGCGCCAGCAGCTTGGGGCGGGACGGGAGCTCCTACGAGCAGTACTTC. Its protein product is CASSLGRDGSSYEQYF. Full variable domain (rest looked up from reference TRBV5-1 and TRBJ2-7): KAGVTQTPRYLIKTRGQQVTLSCSPISGHRSVSWYQQTPGQGLQFLFEYFSETQRNKGNFPGRFSGRQFSNSRSEMNVSTLELGDSALYLCASSLGRDGSSYEQYFGPGTRLTVT.